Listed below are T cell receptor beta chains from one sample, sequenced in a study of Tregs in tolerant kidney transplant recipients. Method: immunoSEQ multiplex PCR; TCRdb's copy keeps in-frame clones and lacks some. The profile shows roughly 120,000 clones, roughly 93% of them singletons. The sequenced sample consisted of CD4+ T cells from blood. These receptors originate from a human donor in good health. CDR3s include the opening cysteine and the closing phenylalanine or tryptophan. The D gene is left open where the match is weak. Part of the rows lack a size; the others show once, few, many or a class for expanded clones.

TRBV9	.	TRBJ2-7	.	TGTGCCAGCAGCGTAGCGAGCCACTACGAGCAGTACTTC	CASSVASHYEQYF
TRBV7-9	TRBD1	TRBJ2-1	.	TGTGCCTCACACAGGGGAAGCTCCTACAATGAGCAGTTCTTC	CASHRGSSYNEQFF
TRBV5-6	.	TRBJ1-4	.	TGTGCCAGCAGCTTGCGGTATGGCTCAACTAATGAAAAACTGTTTTTT	CASSLRYGSTNEKLFF
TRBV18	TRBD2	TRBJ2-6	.	TGTGCCAGCTCACCAGCGGGAGGGTTAGCTGGGGCCAACGTCCTGACTTTC	CASSPAGGLAGANVLTF
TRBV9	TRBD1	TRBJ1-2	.	TGTGCCAGCAGCGCCCCTGACAGGGGGCCAGGTGGTGGCTACACCTTC	CASSAPDRGPGGGYTF
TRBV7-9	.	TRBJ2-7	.	TGTGCCAGCAGCCGTGCCGGGGCGGGGCACTACGAGCAGTACTTC	CASSRAGAGHYEQYF
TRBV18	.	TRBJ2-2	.	TGTGCCAGCTCACCCCTTACCGGGCATAACACCGGGGAGCTGTTTTTT	CASSPLTGHNTGELFF
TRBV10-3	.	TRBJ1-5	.	TGTGCCGCCCACCCGGACAGAAATCAGCCCCAGCATTTT	CAAHPDRNQPQHF
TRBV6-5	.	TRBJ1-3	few	TGTGCCAGCAGTTACTCGGAGTCTTCTGGAAACACCATATATTTT	CASSYSESSGNTIYF
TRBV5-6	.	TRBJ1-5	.	TGTGCCAGCAGACGGTGGGCCCCCGGAAATCAGCCCCAGCATTTT	CASRRWAPGNQPQHF
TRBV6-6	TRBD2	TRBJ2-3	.	TGTGCCAGCCTCCGGCCCAGCGGGGCAAACACAGATACGCAGTATTTT	CASLRPSGANTDTQYF
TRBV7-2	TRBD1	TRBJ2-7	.	TGTGCCAGCCAAATACAGGGGGGAGTGTACGAGCAGTACTTC	CASQIQGGVYEQYF
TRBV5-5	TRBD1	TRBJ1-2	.	TGTGCCAGCAGTCCGGGACCGGGACAGAACTATGGCTACACCTTC	CASSPGPGQNYGYTF
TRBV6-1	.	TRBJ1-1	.	TGTGCCAGCAGTGTCTCTCTGAACACTGAAGCTTTCTTT	CASSVSLNTEAFF
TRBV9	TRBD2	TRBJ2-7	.	TGTGCCAGCAACGAGGGACTAGCGGGCAACGAGCAGTACTTC	CASNEGLAGNEQYF